This T cell receptor (beta chain) was documented in a study of blood T cell repertoires in COVID-19. For the study at large: Acute and convalescent COVID-19 specimens originated in the United States, Italy and Spain.

Germline CDR1 SGDLS, CDR2 YYNGEE. This CDR3 is 15 amino acids long. Between the trimmed V and J ends, which lost 0 bases and 10 bases, there was a span of 19 bases. Sequencing used immunoSEQ multiplex PCR; TCRdb keeps in-frame clones, though not all of them. The top ten clones hold approximately 1.8% of a sample with 400,000 to 500,000 clones, roughly 90% of them seen once. This clonotype was sampled from a middle-aged woman who had recovered from COVID-19. The sequencing input was PBMCs or T cells enriched from blood (not recorded which). J is TRBJ1-1 and V is TRBV9; D is uncertain. CDR3 bases: TGTGCCAGCAGCGTAGGAGGTGGGGTTGCGGGCGGAGCTTTCTTT. Translation: CASSVGGGVAGGAFF.